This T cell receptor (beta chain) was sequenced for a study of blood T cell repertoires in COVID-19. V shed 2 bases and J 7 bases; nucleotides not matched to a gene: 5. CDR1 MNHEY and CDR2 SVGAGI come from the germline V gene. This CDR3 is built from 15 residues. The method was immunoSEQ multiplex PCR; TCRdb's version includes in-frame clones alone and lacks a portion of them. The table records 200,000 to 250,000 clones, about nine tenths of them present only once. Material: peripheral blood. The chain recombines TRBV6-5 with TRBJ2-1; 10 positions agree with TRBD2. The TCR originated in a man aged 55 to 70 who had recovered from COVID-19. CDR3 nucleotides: TGTGCCAGCAGTTACACCCCTAGCGGGGGTAATGAGCAGTTCTTC. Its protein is CASSYTPSGGNEQFF.